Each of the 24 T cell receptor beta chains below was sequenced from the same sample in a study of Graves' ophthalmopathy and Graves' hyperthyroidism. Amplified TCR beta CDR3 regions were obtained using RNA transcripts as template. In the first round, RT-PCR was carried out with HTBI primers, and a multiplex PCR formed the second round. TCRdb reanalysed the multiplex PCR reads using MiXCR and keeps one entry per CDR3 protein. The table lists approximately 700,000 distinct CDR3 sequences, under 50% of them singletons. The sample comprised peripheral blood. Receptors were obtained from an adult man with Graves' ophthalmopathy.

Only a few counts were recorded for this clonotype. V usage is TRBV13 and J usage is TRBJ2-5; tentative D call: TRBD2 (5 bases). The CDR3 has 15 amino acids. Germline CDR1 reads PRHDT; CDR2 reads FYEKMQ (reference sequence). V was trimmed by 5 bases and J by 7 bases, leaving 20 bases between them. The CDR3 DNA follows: TGTGCCAGCAGCGACGACTTGAGTAGCGTGGGGACCCAGTACTTC. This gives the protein CASSDDLSSVGTQYF.

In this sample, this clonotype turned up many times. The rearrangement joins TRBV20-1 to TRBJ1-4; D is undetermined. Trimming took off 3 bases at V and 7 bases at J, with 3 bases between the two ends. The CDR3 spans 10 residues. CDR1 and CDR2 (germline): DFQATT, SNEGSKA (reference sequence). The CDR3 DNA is TGCAGTGCTAGCAGTGAAAAACTGTTTTTT. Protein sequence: CSASSEKLFF.

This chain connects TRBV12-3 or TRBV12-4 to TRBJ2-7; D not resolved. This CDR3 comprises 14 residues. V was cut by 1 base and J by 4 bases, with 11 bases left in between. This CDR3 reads CASSLGLGWYEQYF. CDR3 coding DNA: TGTGCCAGCAGTTTAGGATTAGGGTGGTACGAGCAGTACTTC.

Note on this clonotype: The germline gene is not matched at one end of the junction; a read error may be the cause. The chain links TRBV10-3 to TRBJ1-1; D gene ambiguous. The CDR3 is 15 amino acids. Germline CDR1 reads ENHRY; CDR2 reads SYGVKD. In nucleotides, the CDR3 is TGTGCCAGCAGTTACTCGAAGAGGAGAAACACTGAAGCTTTCTTT. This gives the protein CASSYSKRRNTEAFF.

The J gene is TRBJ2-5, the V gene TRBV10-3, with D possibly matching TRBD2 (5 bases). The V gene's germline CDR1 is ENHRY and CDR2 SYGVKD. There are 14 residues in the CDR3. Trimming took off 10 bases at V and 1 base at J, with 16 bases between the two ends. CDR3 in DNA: TGTGCCACCACCTCCGAGCGGATCCAAGAGACCCAGTACTTC. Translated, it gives CATTSERIQETQYF.

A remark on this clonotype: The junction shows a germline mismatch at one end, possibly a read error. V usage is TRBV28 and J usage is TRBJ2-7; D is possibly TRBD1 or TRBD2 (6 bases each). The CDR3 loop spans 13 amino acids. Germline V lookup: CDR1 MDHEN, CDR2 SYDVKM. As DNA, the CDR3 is TGTGCCAGCAGTTTAACAGGGAGGTACGAGCAGGACTTC. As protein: CASSLTGRYEQDF.

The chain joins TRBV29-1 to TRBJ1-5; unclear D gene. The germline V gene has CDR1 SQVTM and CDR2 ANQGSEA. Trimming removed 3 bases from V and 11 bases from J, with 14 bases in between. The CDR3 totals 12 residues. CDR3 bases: TGCAGCGTTGACCGAGGCCAAGAGACCCAGCATTTT. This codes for CSVDRGQETQHF.

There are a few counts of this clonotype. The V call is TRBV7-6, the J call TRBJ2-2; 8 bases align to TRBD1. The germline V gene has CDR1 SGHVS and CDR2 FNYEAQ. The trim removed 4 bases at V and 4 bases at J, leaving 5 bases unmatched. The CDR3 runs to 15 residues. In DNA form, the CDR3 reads TGTGCCAGCAGCTCAGCCGACAGGGGCACCGGGGAGCTGTTTTTT. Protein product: CASSSADRGTGELFF.

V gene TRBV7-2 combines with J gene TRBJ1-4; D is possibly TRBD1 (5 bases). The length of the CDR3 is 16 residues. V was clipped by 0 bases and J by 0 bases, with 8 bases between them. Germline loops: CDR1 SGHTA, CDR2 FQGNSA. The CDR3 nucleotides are TGTGCCAGCAGCTTAGCATGGGGCCCAACTAATGAAAAACTGTTTTTT. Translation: CASSLAWGPTNEKLFF.

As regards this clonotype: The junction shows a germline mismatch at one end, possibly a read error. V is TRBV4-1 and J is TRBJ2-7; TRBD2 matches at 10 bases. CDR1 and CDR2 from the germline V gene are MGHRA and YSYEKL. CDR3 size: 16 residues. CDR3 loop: CASSRESGRGTYEQYF. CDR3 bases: TGTGCCAGCAGCCGAGAGAGCGGGAGGGGAACCTACGAGCAGTACTTC.

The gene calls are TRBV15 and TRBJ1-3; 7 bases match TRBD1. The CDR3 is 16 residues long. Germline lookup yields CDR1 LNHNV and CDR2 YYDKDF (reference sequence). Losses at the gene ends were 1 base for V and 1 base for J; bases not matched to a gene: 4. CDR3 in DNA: TGTGCCACCAGCAGAGTAAACAGGGGATCTGGAAACACCATATATTTT. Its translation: CATSRVNRGSGNTIYF.

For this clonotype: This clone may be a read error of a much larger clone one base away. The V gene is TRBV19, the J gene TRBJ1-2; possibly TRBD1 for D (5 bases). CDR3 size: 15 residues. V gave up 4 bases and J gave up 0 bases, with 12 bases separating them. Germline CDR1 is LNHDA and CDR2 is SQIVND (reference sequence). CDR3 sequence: CASSTAWDANYGYTF. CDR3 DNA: TGTGCCAGTAGTACGGCCTGGGACGCTAACTATGGCTACACCTTC.

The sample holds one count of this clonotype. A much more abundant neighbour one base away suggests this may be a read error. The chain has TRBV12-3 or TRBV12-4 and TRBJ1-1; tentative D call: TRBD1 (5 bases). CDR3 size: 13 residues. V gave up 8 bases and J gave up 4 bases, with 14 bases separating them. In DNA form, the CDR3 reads TGTGCCAGCCTCAGGGTAACCAGCACTGAAGCTTTCTTT. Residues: CASLRVTSTEAFF.

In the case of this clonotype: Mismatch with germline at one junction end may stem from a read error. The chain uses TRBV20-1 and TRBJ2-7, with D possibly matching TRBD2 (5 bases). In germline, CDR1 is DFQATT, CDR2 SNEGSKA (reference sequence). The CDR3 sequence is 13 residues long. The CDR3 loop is CSARDRLDGELYF. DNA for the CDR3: TGCAGTGCTAGAGATCGGCTGGACGGGGAGCTGTACTTC.

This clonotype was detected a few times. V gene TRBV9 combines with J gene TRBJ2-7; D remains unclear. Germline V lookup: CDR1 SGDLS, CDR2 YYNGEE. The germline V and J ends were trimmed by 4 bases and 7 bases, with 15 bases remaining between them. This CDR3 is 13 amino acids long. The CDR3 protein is CASSQEFTLEQYF. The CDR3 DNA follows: TGTGCCAGCAGCCAAGAATTCACACTGGAGCAGTACTTC.

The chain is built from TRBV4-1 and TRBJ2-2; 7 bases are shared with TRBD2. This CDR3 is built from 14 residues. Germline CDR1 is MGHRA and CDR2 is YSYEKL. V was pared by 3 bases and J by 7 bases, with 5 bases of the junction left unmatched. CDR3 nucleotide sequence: TGCGCCAGCAGCCAGCCCAGGGAGGGCGGGGAGCTGTTTTTT. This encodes CASSQPREGGELFF.

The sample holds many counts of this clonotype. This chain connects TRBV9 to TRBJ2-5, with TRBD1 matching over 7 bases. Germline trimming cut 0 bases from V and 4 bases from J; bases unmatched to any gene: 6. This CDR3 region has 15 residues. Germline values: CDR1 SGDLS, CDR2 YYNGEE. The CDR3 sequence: CASSVGRQGVETQYF. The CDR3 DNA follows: TGTGCCAGCAGCGTAGGTCGGCAGGGGGTAGAGACCCAGTACTTC. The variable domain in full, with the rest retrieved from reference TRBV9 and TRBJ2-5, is DSGVTQTPKHLITATGQRVTLRCSPRSGDLSVYWYQQSLDQGLQFLIQYYNGEERAKGNILERFSAQQFPDLHSELNLSSLELGDSALYFCASSVGRQGVETQYFGPGTRLLVL.

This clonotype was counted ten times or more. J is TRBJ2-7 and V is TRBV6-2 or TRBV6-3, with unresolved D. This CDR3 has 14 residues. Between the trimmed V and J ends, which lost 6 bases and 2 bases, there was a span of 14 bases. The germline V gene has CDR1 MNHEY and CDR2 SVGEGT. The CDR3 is CASSPADGTYEQYF. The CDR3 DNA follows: TGTGCCAGCAGCCCGGCGGACGGAACCTACGAGCAGTACTTC.

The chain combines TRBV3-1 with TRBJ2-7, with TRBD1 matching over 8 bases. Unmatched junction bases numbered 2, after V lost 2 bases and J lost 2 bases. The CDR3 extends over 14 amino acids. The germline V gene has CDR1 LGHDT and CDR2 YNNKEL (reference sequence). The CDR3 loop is CASSQRQGTYEQYF. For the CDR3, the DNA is TGTGCCAGCAGCCAAAGACAGGGGACCTACGAGCAGTACTTC.

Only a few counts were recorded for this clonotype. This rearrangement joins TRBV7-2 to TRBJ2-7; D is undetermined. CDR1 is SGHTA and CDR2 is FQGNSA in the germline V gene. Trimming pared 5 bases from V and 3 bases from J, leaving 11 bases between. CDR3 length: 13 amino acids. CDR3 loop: CASSQAYRYEQYF. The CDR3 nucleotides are TGTGCCAGCAGCCAGGCTTACCGCTACGAGCAGTACTTC.

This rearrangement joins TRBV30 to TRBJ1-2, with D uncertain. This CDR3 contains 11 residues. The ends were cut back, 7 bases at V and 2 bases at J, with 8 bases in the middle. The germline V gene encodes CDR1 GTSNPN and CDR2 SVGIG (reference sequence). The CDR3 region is CASDTNYGYTF. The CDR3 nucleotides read TGTGCCTCCGACACGAACTATGGCTACACCTTC.

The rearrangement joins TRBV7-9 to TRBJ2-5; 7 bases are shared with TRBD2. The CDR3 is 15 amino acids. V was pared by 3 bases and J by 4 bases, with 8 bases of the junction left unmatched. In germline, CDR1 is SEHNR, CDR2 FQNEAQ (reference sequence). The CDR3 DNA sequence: TGTGCCAGCAGCTTTGGCGGGGGAGGCGGAGAGACCCAGTACTTC. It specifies CASSFGGGGGETQYF.

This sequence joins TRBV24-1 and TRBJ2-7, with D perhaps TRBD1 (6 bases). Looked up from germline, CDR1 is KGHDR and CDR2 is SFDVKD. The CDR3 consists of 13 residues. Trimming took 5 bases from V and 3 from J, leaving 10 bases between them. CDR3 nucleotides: TGTGCCACCAGTGGCAGGGACATCTACGAGCAGTACTTC. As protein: CATSGRDIYEQYF.

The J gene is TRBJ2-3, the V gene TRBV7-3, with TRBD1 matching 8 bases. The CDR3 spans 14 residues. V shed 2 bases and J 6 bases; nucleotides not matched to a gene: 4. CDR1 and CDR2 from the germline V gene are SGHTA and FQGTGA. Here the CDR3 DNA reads TGTGCCAGCAGCTTAGGTGGGGACAGGGATACGCAGTATTTT. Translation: CASSLGGDRDTQYF.